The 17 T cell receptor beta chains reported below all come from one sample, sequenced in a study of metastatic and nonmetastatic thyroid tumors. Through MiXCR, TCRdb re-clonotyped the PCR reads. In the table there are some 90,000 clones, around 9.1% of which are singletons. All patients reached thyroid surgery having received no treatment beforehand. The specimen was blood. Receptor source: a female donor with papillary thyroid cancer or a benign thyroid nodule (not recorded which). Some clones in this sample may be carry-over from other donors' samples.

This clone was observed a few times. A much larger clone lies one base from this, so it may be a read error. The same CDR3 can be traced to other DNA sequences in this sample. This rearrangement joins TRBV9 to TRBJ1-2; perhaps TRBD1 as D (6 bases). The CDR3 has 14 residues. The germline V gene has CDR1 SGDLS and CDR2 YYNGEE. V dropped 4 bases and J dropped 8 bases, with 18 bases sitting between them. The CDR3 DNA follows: TGTGCCAGCAGCACCCGTACAGGGTTAGGCGGCTACACCTTC. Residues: CASSTRTGLGGYTF.

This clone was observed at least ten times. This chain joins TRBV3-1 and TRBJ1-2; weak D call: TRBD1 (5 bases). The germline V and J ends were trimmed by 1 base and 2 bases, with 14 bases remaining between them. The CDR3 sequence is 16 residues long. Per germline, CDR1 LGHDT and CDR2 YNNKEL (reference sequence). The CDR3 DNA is TGTGCCAGCAGCCAAGTCCAGGGTTTGGTCAACTATGGCTACACCTTC. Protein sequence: CASSQVQGLVNYGYTF.

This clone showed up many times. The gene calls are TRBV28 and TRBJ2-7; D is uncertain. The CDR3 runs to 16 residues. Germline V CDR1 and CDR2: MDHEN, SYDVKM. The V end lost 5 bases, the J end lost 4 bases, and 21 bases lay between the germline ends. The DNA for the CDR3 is TGTGCCAGCAGTATACTACCGGGCCGCGGCGGATACGAGCAGTACTTC. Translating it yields CASSILPGRGGYEQYF.

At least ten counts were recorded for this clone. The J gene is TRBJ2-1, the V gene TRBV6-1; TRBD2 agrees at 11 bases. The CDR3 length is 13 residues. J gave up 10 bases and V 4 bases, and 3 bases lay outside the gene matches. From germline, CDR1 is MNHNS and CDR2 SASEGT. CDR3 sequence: CASSVSGGGEQFF. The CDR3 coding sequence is TGTGCCAGCAGTGTTAGCGGGGGGGGGGAGCAGTTCTTC.

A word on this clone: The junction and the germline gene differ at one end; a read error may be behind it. The CDR3 here is CTSSFWTGGNGYTF. The DNA of the CDR3 is TGTACCAGCAGCTTTTGGACAGGGGGAAATGGCTACACCTTC. The V gene is TRBV7-9, the J gene TRBJ1-2, with TRBD1 matching 10 bases. The CDR3 has 14 residues. In germline, CDR1 is SEHNR, CDR2 FQNEAQ (reference sequence).

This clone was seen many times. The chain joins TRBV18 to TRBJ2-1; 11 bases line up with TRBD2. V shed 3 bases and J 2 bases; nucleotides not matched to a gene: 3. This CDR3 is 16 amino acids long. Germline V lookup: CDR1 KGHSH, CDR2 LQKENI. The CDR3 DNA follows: TGTGCCAGCTCACCCGGACTAGCGGGCACCTACAATGAGCAGTTCTTC. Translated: CASSPGLAGTYNEQFF. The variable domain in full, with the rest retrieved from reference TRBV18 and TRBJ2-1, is NAGVMQNPRHLVRRRGQEARLRCSPMKGHSHVYWYRQLPEEGLKFMVYLQKENIIDESGMPKERFSAEFPKEGPSILRIQQVVRGDSAAYFCASSPGLAGTYNEQFFGPGTRLTVL.

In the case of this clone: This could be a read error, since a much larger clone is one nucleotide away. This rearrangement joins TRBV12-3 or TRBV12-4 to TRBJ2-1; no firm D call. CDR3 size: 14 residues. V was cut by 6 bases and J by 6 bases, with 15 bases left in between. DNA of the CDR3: TGTGCCAGCAGCCAAGAACGGTGGGTCAATGAGCAGTTCTTC. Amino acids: CASSQERWVNEQFF.

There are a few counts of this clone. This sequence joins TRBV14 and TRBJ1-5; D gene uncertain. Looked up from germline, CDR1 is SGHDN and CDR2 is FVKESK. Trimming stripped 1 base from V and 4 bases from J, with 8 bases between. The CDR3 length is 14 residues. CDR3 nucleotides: TGTGCCAGCAGCCAAGGCGGCGCGAATCAGCCCCAGCATTTT. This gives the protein CASSQGGANQPQHF.

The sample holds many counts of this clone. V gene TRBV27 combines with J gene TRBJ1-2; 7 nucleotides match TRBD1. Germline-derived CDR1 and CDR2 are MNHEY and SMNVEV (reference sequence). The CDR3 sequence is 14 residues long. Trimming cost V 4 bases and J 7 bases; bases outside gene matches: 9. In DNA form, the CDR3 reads TGTGCCAGCAGTTCACCCCAACAGGGGTCTGGCTACACCTTC. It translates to CASSSPQQGSGYTF.

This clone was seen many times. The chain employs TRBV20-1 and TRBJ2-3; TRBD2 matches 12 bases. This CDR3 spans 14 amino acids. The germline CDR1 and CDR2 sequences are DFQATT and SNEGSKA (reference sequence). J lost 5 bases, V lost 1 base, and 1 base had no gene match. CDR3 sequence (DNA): TGCAGTGCTAGAGGACTAGCGGGGGAAGATACGCAGTATTTT. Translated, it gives CSARGLAGEDTQYF.

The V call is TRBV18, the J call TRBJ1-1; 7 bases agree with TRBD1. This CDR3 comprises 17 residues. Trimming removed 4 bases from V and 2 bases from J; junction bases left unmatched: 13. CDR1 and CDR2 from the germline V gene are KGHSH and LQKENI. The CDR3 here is CASSLKIPGTVNTEAFF. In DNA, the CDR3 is TGTGCCAGCTCACTGAAAATCCCCGGGACAGTAAACACTGAAGCTTTCTTT.

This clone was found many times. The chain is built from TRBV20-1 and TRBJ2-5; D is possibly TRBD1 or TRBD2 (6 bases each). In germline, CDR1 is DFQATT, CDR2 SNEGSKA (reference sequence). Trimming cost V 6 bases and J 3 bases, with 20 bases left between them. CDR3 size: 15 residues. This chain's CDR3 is CSARGFRGLEETQYF. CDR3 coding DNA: TGCAGTGCCAGGGGATTCCGGGGGCTAGAAGAGACCCAGTACTTC.

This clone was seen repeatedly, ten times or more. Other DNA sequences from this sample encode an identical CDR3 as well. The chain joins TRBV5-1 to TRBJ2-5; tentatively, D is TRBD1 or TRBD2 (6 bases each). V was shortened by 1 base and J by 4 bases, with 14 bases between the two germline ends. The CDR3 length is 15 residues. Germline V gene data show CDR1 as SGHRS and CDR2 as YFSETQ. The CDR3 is CASSLSPGAGETQYF. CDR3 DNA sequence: TGCGCCAGCAGCTTGTCTCCGGGGGCGGGAGAGACCCAGTACTTC.

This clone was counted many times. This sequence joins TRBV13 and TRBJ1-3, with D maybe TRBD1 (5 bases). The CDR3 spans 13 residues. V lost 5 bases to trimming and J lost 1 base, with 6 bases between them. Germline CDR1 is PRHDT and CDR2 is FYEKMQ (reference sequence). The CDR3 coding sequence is TGTGCCAGCAGCCCAGGGTCTGGAAACACCATATATTTT. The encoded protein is CASSPGSGNTIYF.

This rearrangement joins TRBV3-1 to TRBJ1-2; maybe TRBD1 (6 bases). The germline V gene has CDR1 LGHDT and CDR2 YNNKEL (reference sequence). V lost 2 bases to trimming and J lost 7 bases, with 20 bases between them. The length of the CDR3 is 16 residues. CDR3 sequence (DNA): TGTGCCAGCAGCCAAAATCCGGGACACGCCGGAAGTGGCTACACCTTC. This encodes CASSQNPGHAGSGYTF.

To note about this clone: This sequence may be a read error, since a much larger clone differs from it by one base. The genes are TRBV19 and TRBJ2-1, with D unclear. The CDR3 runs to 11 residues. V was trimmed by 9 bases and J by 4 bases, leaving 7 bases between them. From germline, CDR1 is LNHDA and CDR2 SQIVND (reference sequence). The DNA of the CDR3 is TGTGCCAGCCGACTGTACAATGAGCAGTTCTTC. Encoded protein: CASRLYNEQFF.

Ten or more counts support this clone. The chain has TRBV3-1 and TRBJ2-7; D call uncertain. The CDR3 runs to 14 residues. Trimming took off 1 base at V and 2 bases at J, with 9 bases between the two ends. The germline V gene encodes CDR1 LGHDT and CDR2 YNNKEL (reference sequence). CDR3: CASSQGLNPYEQYF. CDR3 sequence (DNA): TGTGCCAGCAGCCAAGGTCTAAACCCCTACGAGCAGTACTTC.